The clone carrying this T cell receptor (beta chain) was picked up a small number of times. The source of the sample is a study of blood T cell repertoires in COVID-19. Study-level information: COVID-19 samples, acute and convalescent, were from the United States, Italy and Spain. Sources were T cells, B-cell-depleted T cells, or PBMCs; the material itself was cDNA or gDNA.

With 4 bases clipped from V and 2 bases from J, the junction kept 9 bases outside the gene matches. Germline loops: CDR1 SGDLS, CDR2 YYNGEE. This CDR3 has 16 amino acids. Authors' processing steps: For nucleated cells, counts were estimated from reference gene primer amplification. The method was immunoSEQ multiplex PCR; TCRdb's version includes in-frame clones alone and lacks a portion of them. Clone size and the V and J calls come from that table; the DNA yielded D and trimming. The top ten hold 4.3% of the sample, which has more than 40,000 clones, approximately 90% seen once. This clonotype originated in a man in his 60s with acute or convalescent COVID-19. The gene calls are TRBV9 and TRBJ2-3; TRBD2 matches at 8 bases. Sequencing was done on a sample of peripheral blood. DNA for the CDR3: TGTGCCAGCAGCCCAGGGGACGGGGGGGCCACAGATACGCAGTATTTT. As protein: CASSPGDGGATDTQYF.